This T cell receptor beta chain was identified in a study of regulatory T cells in long-lasting Graves disease. The authors built TCR beta libraries using iRepertoire HTBI primers and Arm-PCR of CDR3 regions. TCRdb analysed the multiplex PCR reads with MiXCR anew, one entry per CDR3 protein. This table has around 450,000 distinct CDR3 sequences, under 25% appearing once. Study results and caveats: Persistent Graves' patients showed a TCR diversity that was lower than that of newly diagnosed ones.

There are many counts of this clonotype. Its antigen is still unknown. Time point meaning: persistent/refractory GD, antithyroid drugs over 5 years with positive TRAb. Preparation of the TCR library used RNA extracted from PBMCs. Criteria from the American Thyroid Association guidelines were applied to diagnose Graves' disease. The CDR3 extends over 14 amino acids. Germline V lookup: CDR1 DFQATT, CDR2 SNEGSKA (reference sequence). V shed 0 bases and J shed 6 bases, with 12 bases lying between them. The V gene is TRBV20-1, the J gene TRBJ2-1; D is possibly TRBD1 or TRBD2 (5 bases each). Sequenced material: peripheral blood mononuclear cells (PBMCs), taken when the disease was refractory, from a patient treated with antithyroid drugs. This sequence originates from a female donor with Graves disease. CDR3 DNA sequence: TGCAGTGCTAGAGAGGGAAATGGGGGCAATGAGCAGTTCTTC. Amino acid sequence: CSAREGNGGNEQFF.